This T cell receptor beta chain was documented in a study of spatial heterogeneity in lung cancer. Study as a whole: Consistently, beta-chain sequences turned up in larger numbers than alpha-chain sequences did.

The time point denotes: sample taken at primary tumor resection. Whole RNA came from tumor, nontumor lung or frozen PBMC and was sequenced without being sorted. V gave up 2 bases and J gave up 3 bases, with 13 bases separating them. Germline assignment: CDR1 SGHDT and CDR2 YYEEEE. The CDR3 loop spans 15 amino acids. This clonotype was counted between two and nine times. Its cognate antigen is unknown. The study tagged each TCR cDNA molecule with a unique molecular identifier. A single record per CDR3 protein comes from TCRdb applying MiXCR to the 5' RACE reads. The sample has about 38,000 distinct CDR3 sequences, approximately 7.5% seen once. Overall study results and limits: The study found ubiquitous expanded tumor TCRs in blood more at resection than follow-up.

The source is a male donor with early-stage non-small cell lung cancer. The material was PBMCs, obtained at surgery. V is TRBV5-6 and J is TRBJ2-3; D might be TRBD2 (6 bases). CDR3: CASSLVRTMTDTQYF. The DNA for the CDR3 is TGTGCCAGCAGCTTAGTCAGGACTATGACAGATACGCAGTATTTT. The variable domain in full, with the rest retrieved from reference TRBV5-6 and TRBJ2-3, is DAGVTQSPTHLIKTRGQQVTLRCSPKSGHDTVSWYQQALGQGPQFIFQYYEEEERQRGNFPDRFSGHQFPNYSSELNVNALLLGDSALYLCASSLVRTMTDTQYFGPGTRLTVL.